What follows are 26 T cell receptor beta chains derived from one specimen sequenced in a study of cytomegalovirus exposure and HLA in healthy donors. PCR was performed using 60 Vbeta and 13 Jbeta primers. Some clones are missing from TCRdb's copy, which holds only in-frame ones; the method was immunoSEQ multiplex PCR. The sample has some 200,000 clones, roughly a tenth seen once. Sequencing was performed on PBMCs. These receptors came from a woman in her thirties in good health and CMV-seropositive.

This clone has a handful of counts. This rearrangement joins TRBV6-5 to TRBJ1-1; D possibly corresponds to TRBD1 (5 bases). CDR1 is MNHEY and CDR2 is SVGAGI in the germline V gene. This CDR3 comprises 13 residues. Trimming removed 4 bases at V and 4 bases at J, with 10 bases between. CDR3 coding DNA: TGTGCCAGCAGTTCAGGGTTTTCCACTGAAGCTTTCTTT. Translating it yields CASSSGFSTEAFF.

This clone was counted only a few times. The J gene is TRBJ2-7, the V gene TRBV2, with D maybe TRBD2 (5 bases). CDR1 and CDR2 (germline): SNHLY, FYNNEI. This CDR3 region has 13 residues. V lost 10 bases and J 4 bases, leaving 17 bases between the germline ends. The CDR3: CAIRFGGSYEQYF. CDR3 bases: TGTGCCATCCGTTTTGGCGGGTCTTACGAGCAGTACTTC.

This clone has a handful of counts. The chain combines TRBV6-4 with TRBJ2-1; perhaps TRBD2 as D (5 bases). Germline CDR1 and CDR2: MRHNA and SNTAGT. V was clipped by 0 bases and J by 3 bases, with 9 bases between them. This CDR3 is 15 amino acids long. The CDR3 DNA is TGTGCCAGCAGTGACTCACGAGGGAACTACAATGAGCAGTTCTTC. Amino acid sequence: CASSDSRGNYNEQFF.

The table lists this clone with a few counts. The J gene is TRBJ2-2, the V gene TRBV5-1, with 7 positions matching TRBD1. Looked up from germline, CDR1 is SGHRS and CDR2 is YFSETQ. Trimming at V came to 3 bases and at J to 5 bases, leaving 4 bases not matched to a gene. The CDR3 is 14 amino acids. The CDR3 region is CASSSQGETGELFF. Here the CDR3 DNA reads TGCGCCAGCAGCTCTCAGGGGGAGACCGGGGAGCTGTTTTTT.

The chain couples TRBV9 to TRBJ2-7, with 10 bases matching TRBD1. J lost 3 bases, V lost 2 bases, and 8 bases had no gene match. There are 16 residues in the CDR3. Per germline, CDR1 SGDLS and CDR2 YYNGEE. The CDR3 nucleotides read TGTGCCAGCAGCGTCGCGACAGGGGGCACGTTCTACGAGCAGTACTTC. This translates into CASSVATGGTFYEQYF.

There are a few counts of this clone. The chain is built from TRBV6-6 and TRBJ1-5; possible D gene TRBD1, 5 bases. CDR3 length equals 15 residues. Trimming stripped 7 bases from V and 0 bases from J, with 13 bases between. Germline CDR1 MNHNY, CDR2 SVGAGI (reference sequence). This CDR3 is CASTTSTASNQPQHF. The CDR3 nucleotides are TGTGCCAGCACCACATCGACAGCTAGCAATCAGCCCCAGCATTTT.

V and J are TRBV21-1 and TRBJ2-7; TRBD1, the D gene given by the table, was not confirmed from the DNA. TRBV21-1 is a recognized pseudogene. The CDR3 runs to 14 residues. The CDR3 region has the DNA TGTGCCAGCAGCAGGGGACAGGCCGACTACGAGCAGTACTTC. Amino acid sequence: CASSRGQADYEQYF.

The chain couples TRBV29-1 to TRBJ1-2; the D is unclear. Looked up from germline, CDR1 is SQVTM and CDR2 is ANQGSEA. Trimming left V 6 bases short and J 3 bases short, with 17 bases between. This CDR3 is built from 14 residues. CDR3 DNA: TGCAGCGTCCAGGAGAGAGGGTATGACTATGGCTACACCTTC. It encodes CSVQERGYDYGYTF.

The sample holds a few counts of this clone. The chain uses TRBV19 and TRBJ1-1, with 7 bases matching TRBD1. Germline assignment: CDR1 LNHDA and CDR2 SQIVND (reference sequence). The CDR3 extends over 13 amino acids. J gave up 8 bases and V 1 base, and 4 bases lay outside the gene matches. Written as DNA, the CDR3 is TGTGCCAGTAGTATAGGGGGGACAGCCGAAGCTTTCTTT. This sequence encodes CASSIGGTAEAFF.

There are a few counts of this clone. The V call is TRBV29-1, the J call TRBJ2-7; the D gene is possibly TRBD2 (6 bases). Germline CDR1 is SQVTM and CDR2 is ANQGSEA. Trimming left V 4 bases short and J 4 bases short, with 14 bases between. The CDR3 covers 13 residues. The CDR3 sequence is CSVVGGRRYEQYF. In nucleotides, the CDR3 is TGCAGCGTTGTAGGAGGGAGGAGGTACGAGCAGTACTTC.

This clone was detected only a few times. V and J are TRBV4-1 and TRBJ1-1; 7 bases map to TRBD1. The CDR3 totals 17 residues. Germline trimming cut 0 bases from V and 5 bases from J; bases unmatched to any gene: 12. Germline assignment: CDR1 MGHRA and CDR2 YSYEKL. In DNA form, the CDR3 reads TGCGCCAGCAGCCAAGATCGATGGGTGACAGGGTATACTGAAGCTTTCTTT. Amino acid sequence: CASSQDRWVTGYTEAFF.

The rearrangement links TRBV18 to TRBJ2-7, with a tentative D call TRBD2 (6 bases). This CDR3 is 13 amino acids long. From germline, CDR1 is KGHSH and CDR2 LQKENI. The V end lost 4 bases, the J end lost 6 bases, and 13 bases lay between the germline ends. CDR3 region: CASSRDSEGEQYF. The DNA of the CDR3 is TGTGCCAGCTCACGGGATTCGGAGGGCGAGCAGTACTTC.

This clone was counted many times. This chain links TRBV25-1 with TRBJ2-5; 7 nucleotides line up with TRBD2. V was clipped by 3 bases and J by 3 bases; unmatched bases: 7. Germline values: CDR1 MGHDK, CDR2 SYGVNS. The CDR3 consists of 15 residues. The CDR3: CASSDPWGGEETQYF. The DNA for the CDR3 is TGTGCCAGCAGTGATCCCTGGGGGGGGGAAGAGACCCAGTACTTC.

This clone was detected only a few times. The CDR3 sequence: CASSLGQGGTEKLFF. The CDR3 DNA is TGTGCCAGCTCACTCGGACAGGGAGGTACCGAAAAACTGTTTTTT. The gene calls are TRBV18 and TRBJ1-4; 8 nucleotides agree with TRBD1. V dropped 4 bases and J dropped 8; count of bases not matched to a gene: 9. Germline V CDR1 and CDR2: KGHSH, LQKENI. This CDR3 has 15 residues.

This clone occurred a few times. The chain's CDR3 is CAWSSGLEEPQHF. CDR3 nucleotides: TGTGCCTGGAGTTCAGGACTGGAGGAGCCCCAGCATTTT. V gene TRBV30 combines with J gene TRBJ1-5; D is unclear. This CDR3 region has 13 residues. The ends were cut back, 2 bases at V and 8 bases at J, with 13 bases in the middle. The V gene's germline CDR1 is GTSNPN and CDR2 SVGIG (reference sequence).

In the case of this clone: The identical CDR3 is also encoded by other nucleotide sequences in the sample. This chain uses TRBV7-9 with TRBJ1-3, with a possible D match to TRBD1 (5 bases). Germline V gene sequence: CDR1 SEHNR, CDR2 FQNEAQ (reference sequence). The CDR3 totals 13 residues. The V end was cut by 1 base, the J end by 4 bases, with 5 bases between. CDR3: CASSLGQGNTIYF. CDR3 in DNA: TGTGCCAGCAGCTTAGGACAGGGAAACACCATATATTTT.

The rearrangement uses TRBV14 and TRBJ2-7, with a tentative D call TRBD2 (6 bases). The CDR3 consists of 15 residues. Between the trimmed V and J ends, which lost 4 bases and 6 bases, there was a span of 19 bases. CDR1 SGHDN and CDR2 FVKESK come from the germline V gene. CDR3 nucleotide sequence: TGTGCCAGCAGCCCAGACGAGACTAGTCTAAGCGAGCAGTACTTC. Protein product: CASSPDETSLSEQYF. Complete variable domain (other parts from reference TRBV14 and TRBJ2-7): EAGVTQFPSHSVIEKGQTVTLRCDPISGHDNLYWYRRVMGKEIKFLLHFVKESKQDESGMPNNRFLAERTGGTYSTLKVQPAELEDSGVYFCASSPDETSLSEQYFGPGTRLTVT.

Only a few counts were recorded for this clone. This chain uses TRBV20-1 with TRBJ1-2; D is perhaps TRBD1 (5 bases). This CDR3 comprises 11 residues. The germline V gene has CDR1 DFQATT and CDR2 SNEGSKA (reference sequence). Trimming shortened V by 3 bases and J by 6 bases, and 8 bases separated the two germline ends. CDR3 sequence reads: CSARRGHGYTF. CDR3 nucleotide sequence: TGCAGTGCTAGGCGGGGACATGGCTACACCTTC.

The rearrangement links TRBV6-5 to TRBJ2-6, with TRBD2 identical over 8 bases. Trimming took 8 bases from V and 3 from J; bases not matched to a gene: 6. The CDR3 loop spans 15 amino acids. Germline values: CDR1 MNHEY, CDR2 SVGAGI. CDR3 nucleotide sequence: TGTGCCAGCCGCAGCGGGAGATATGGGGCCAACGTCCTGACTTTC. Protein sequence: CASRSGRYGANVLTF.

This chain links TRBV4-2 with TRBJ2-5; perhaps TRBD1 as D (5 bases). TRBJ2-7 matches the DNA end more closely, so the J call is doubtful. Germline loops: CDR1 LGHNA, CDR2 YNFKEQ. The CDR3 totals 16 residues. Here the CDR3 reads CASSQDRAQSSYEQYF. The CDR3 DNA sequence: TGTGCCAGCAGCCAAGACAGGGCCCAAAGCTCCTACGAGCAGTACTTC.

This clone appeared a few times. The V and J genes are TRBV6-6 and TRBJ1-5; D call uncertain. Trimming cost V 2 bases and J 0 bases, with 8 bases left between them. The germline V gene has CDR1 MNHNY and CDR2 SVGAGI (reference sequence). CDR3 length equals 15 residues. The CDR3 is CASSYNPYSNQPQHF. For the CDR3, the DNA is TGTGCCAGCAGTTACAACCCCTATAGCAATCAGCCCCAGCATTTT.

This clone was counted only a few times. The chain employs TRBV12-5 and TRBJ2-5; 10 positions match TRBD1. CDR1 is LGHNT and CDR2 is FRNRAP in the germline V gene. V shed 1 base, J shed 2 bases, and the junction held 7 bases outside the gene matches. This CDR3 has 17 residues. The CDR3 DNA sequence: TGTGCTAGTGGTTTGGGTAGACAGGGGGCCTTTCAAGAGACCCAGTACTTC. Protein sequence: CASGLGRQGAFQETQYF.

This chain uses TRBV6-1 with TRBJ1-1; D not certain. The CDR3 is made up of 12 amino acids. Trimming took 6 bases from V and 8 from J, leaving 13 bases between them. Germline loops: CDR1 MNHNS, CDR2 SASEGT. CDR3 loop: CASRAIGSEAFF. As DNA, the CDR3 is TGTGCCAGCAGAGCGATAGGCTCAGAAGCTTTCTTT.

This clone was picked up a small number of times. This chain links TRBV11-2 with TRBJ2-2, with D perhaps TRBD2 (6 bases). CDR1 is SGHAT and CDR2 is FQNNGV in the germline V gene. This CDR3 is built from 15 residues. Trimming took off 5 bases at V and 2 bases at J, with 12 bases between the two ends. CDR3 in amino acids: CASSPGLPNTGELFF. The CDR3, as DNA: TGTGCCAGCAGCCCGGGACTGCCTAACACCGGGGAGCTGTTTTTT.

The table lists this clone with a few counts. The chain couples TRBV5-6 to TRBJ2-7, with D unresolved. The germline gives CDR1 SGHDT, CDR2 YYEEEE. The CDR3 extends over 15 amino acids. Deletions cut 1 base from V and 2 bases from J, with 13 bases between. This chain's CDR3 is CASSLFGSTPYEQYF. In nucleotides, the CDR3 is TGTGCCAGCAGCTTGTTCGGGTCCACCCCCTACGAGCAGTACTTC.

This sequence joins TRBV13 and TRBJ2-7, with D tentatively TRBD2 (6 bases). Germline CDR1 PRHDT, CDR2 FYEKMQ (reference sequence). V lost 2 bases and J lost 7, with 12 bases in between. This CDR3 has 13 amino acids. The CDR3: CASSLRGRGEQYF. The CDR3 nucleotides read TGTGCCAGCAGCTTAAGGGGCCGGGGGGAGCAGTACTTC.